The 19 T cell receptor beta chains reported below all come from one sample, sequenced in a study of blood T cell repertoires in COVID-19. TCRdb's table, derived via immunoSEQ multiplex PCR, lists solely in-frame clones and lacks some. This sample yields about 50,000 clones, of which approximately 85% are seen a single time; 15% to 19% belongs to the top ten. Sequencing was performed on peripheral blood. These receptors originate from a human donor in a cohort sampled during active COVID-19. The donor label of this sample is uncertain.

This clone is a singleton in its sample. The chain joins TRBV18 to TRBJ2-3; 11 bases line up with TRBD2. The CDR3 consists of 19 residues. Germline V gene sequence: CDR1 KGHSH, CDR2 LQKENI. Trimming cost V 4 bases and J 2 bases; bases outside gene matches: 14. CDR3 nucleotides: TGTGCCAGCTCACAAACCCCGCTAGCGGGGGGCCCCCCCACAGATACGCAGTATTTT. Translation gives CASSQTPLAGGPPTDTQYF.

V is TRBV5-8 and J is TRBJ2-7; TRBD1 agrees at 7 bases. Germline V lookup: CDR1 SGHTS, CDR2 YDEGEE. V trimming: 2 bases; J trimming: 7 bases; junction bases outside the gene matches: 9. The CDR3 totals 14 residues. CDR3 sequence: CASSLWTGKGEQYF. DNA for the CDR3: TGTGCCAGCAGCTTATGGACAGGTAAGGGGGAGCAGTACTTC.

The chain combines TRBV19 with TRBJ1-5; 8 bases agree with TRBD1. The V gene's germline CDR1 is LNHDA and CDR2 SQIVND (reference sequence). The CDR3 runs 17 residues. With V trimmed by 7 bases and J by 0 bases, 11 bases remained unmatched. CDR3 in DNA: TGTGCCAGTATCCCTTTCACAGGGGGACCTAGCAATCAGCCCCAGCATTTT. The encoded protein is CASIPFTGGPSNQPQHF.

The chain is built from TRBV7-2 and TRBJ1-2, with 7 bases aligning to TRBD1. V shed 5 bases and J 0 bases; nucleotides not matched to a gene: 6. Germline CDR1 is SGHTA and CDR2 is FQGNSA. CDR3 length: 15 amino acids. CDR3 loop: CASSVVTGTNYGYTF. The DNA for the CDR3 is TGTGCCAGCAGCGTAGTGACAGGGACTAACTATGGCTACACCTTC.

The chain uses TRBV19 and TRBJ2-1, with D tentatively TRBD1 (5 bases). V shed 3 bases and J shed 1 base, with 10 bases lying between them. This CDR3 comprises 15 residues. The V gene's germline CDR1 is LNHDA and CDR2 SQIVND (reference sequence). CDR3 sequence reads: CASSIRGSSYNEQFF. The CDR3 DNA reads TGTGCCAGTAGTATTAGGGGTAGTTCCTACAATGAGCAGTTCTTC.

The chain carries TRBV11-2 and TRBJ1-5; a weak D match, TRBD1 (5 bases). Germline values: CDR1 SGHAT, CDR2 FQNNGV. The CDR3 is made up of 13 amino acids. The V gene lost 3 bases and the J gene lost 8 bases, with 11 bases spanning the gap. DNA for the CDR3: TGTGCCAGCAGCTTCTCACAGGCTGAGCCCCAGCATTTT. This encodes CASSFSQAEPQHF.

The CDR3 is CNLPSGEISYNEQFF. The CDR3 coding sequence is TGCAATCTACCTAGCGGGGAAATATCCTACAATGAGCAGTTCTTC. The rearrangement links TRBV29-1 to TRBJ2-1, with 9 bases lining up with TRBD2. Germline CDR1 SQVTM, CDR2 ANQGSEA. The CDR3 covers 15 residues.

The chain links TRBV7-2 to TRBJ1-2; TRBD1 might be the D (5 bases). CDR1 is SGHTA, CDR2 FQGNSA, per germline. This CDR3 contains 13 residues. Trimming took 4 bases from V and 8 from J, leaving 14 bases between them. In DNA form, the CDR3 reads TGTGCCAGCAGCTCCTTAGGGACTCAAGGCTACACCTTC. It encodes CASSSLGTQGYTF.

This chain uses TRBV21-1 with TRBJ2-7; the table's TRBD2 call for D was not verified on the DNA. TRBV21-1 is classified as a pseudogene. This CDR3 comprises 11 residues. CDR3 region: CARAGGYEQYF. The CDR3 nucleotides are TGTGCCCGGGCCGGAGGCTACGAGCAGTACTTC.

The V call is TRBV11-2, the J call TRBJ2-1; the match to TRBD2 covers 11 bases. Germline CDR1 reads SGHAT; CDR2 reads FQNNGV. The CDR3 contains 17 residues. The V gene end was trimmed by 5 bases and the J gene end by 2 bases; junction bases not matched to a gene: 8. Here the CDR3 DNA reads TGTGCCAGCAGCGGCCCCGGGACTAGCGGCCCCTACAATGAGCAGTTCTTC. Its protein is CASSGPGTSGPYNEQFF.

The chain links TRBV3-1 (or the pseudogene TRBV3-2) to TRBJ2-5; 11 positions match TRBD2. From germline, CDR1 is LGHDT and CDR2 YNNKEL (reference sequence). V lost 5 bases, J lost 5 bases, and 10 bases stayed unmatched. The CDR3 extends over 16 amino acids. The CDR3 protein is CASSSLAGGPGETQYF. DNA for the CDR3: TGTGCCAGCAGCTCATTAGCGGGGGGGCCTGGTGAGACCCAGTACTTC.

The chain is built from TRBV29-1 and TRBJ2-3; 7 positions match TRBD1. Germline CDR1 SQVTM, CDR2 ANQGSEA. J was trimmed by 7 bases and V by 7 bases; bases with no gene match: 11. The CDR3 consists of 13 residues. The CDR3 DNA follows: TGCAGCGCATCCAACCCGGGACAGAATACGCAGTATTTT. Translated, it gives CSASNPGQNTQYF.

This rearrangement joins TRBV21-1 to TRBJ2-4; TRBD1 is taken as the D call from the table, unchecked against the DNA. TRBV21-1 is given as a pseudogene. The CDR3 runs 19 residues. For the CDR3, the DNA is TGTGCCAGCAGCATAACCGGGACAGAATATCAAGGGGACAAAAACATTCAGTACTTC. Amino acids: CASSITGTEYQGDKNIQYF.

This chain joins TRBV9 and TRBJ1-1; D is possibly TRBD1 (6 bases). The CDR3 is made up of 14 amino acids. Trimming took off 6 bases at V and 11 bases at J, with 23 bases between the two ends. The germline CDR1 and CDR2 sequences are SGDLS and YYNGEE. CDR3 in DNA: TGTGCCAGCACCCCGGGACAAAGCTCGGGCGAGGCTTTCTTT. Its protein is CASTPGQSSGEAFF.

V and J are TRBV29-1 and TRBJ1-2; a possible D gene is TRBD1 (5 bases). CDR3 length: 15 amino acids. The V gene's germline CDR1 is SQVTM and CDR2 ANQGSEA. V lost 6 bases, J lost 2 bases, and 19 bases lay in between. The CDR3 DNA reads TGCAGCGTGATCCGCGGGACCGAAGACAACTATGGCTACACCTTC. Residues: CSVIRGTEDNYGYTF.

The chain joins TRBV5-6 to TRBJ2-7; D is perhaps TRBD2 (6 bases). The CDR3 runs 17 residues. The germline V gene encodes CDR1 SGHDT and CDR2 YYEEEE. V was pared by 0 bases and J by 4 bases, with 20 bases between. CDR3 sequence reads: CASSLGPSGTPHYEQYF. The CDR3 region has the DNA TGTGCCAGCAGCTTGGGCCCCTCCGGGACTCCTCATTACGAGCAGTACTTC.

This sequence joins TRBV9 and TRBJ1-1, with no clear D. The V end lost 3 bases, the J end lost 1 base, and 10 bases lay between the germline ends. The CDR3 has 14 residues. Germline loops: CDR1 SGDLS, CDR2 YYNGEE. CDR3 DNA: TGTGCCAGCAGCGAAATAATCTCGAACACTGAAGCTTTCTTT. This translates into CASSEIISNTEAFF.

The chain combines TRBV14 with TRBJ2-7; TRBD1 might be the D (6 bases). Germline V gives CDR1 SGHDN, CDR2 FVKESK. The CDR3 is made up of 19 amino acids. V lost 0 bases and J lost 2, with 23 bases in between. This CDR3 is CASSQDWWRPGTSTYEQYF. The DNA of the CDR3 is TGTGCCAGCAGCCAAGATTGGTGGAGGCCCGGGACATCGACCTACGAGCAGTACTTC.

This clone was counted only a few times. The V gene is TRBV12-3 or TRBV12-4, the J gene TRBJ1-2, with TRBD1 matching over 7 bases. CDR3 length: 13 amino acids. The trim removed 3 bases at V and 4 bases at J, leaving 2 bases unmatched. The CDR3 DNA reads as TGTGCCAGCAGTTTGGGACAGATCTATGGCTACACCTTC. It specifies CASSLGQIYGYTF.